This is a list of T cell receptor beta chains from one sample in a study of shared T cell receptors in the human thymus. The method was immunoSEQ multiplex PCR; TCRdb's version includes in-frame clones alone and lacks a portion of them. The sample includes about 660,000 clones, roughly 90% of them seen just once. This sample was also put to use in a study of human thymus T cells.

Sequenced input: thymocytes. The receptors originated from a boy in the first two years of life with a congenital heart defect. The CDR3 runs from the conserved cysteine through the conserved F or W. The D gene is left open where the match is weak. Expanded clones are given a class, and other clones once, few, many or no size at all.

TRBD1 | NA | TRBJ2-5 | TRBV14 | CASSRFSGQGRRYQETQYF | TGTGCCAGCAGCCGATTCAGCGGACAGGGGCGCAGGTACCAAGAGACCCAGTACTTC
NA | NA | TRBJ1-3 | TRBV9 | CASSVGRSGNTIYF | TGTGCCAGCAGCGTAGGTAGATCTGGAAACACCATATATTTT
NA | NA | TRBJ2-7 | TRBV7-2 | CASSLGIRQTYEQYF | TGTGCCAGCAGCTTGGGGATCAGACAGACCTACGAGCAGTACTTC
TRBD2 | NA | TRBJ2-7 | TRBV7-2 | CASSLVASGRSSYEQYF | TGTGCCAGCAGCTTAGTGGCTAGCGGGAGAAGCTCCTACGAGCAGTACTTC
TRBD1 | NA | TRBJ1-6 | TRBV25-1 | CASSDRDRDNDNSPLHF | TGTGCCAGCAGTGACAGGGACAGGGACAACGATAATTCACCCCTCCACTTT
TRBD1 | NA | TRBJ1-5 | TRBV27 | CASSLQGAPHQPQHF | TGTGCCAGCAGTCTTCAGGGGGCGCCACATCAGCCCCAGCATTTT
TRBD1 | NA | TRBJ1-1 | TRBV11-2 | CASSISGTGNTEAFF | TGTGCCAGCAGCATCTCCGGGACAGGGAACACTGAAGCTTTCTTT
TRBD2 | once | TRBJ2-7 | TRBV9 | CASSVGVGRTSFPTGGEEQYF | TGTGCCAGCAGCGTAGGGGTGGGGAGGACTAGCTTTCCAACGGGAGGCGAAGAGCAGTACTTC
TRBD1 | NA | TRBJ2-1 | TRBV30 | CAWSQDRANEQFF | TGTGCCTGGAGCCAGGACAGGGCCAATGAGCAGTTCTTC
NA | NA | TRBJ2-5 | TRBV11-3 | CASSLGSETQYF | TGTGCCAGCAGCTTAGGCAGTGAGACCCAGTACTTC
NA | NA | TRBJ1-5 | TRBV6-6 | CASSRDLEGNQPQHF | TGTGCCAGCAGTCGGGACTTAGAGGGCAATCAGCCCCAGCATTTT
TRBD1 | NA | TRBJ1-2 | TRBV18 | CASSPNDGTGGYGYTF | TGTGCCAGCTCACCTAATGACGGGACAGGGGGGTATGGCTACACCTTC
TRBD2 | NA | TRBJ2-1 | TRBV7-8 | CASSLAGTSDHNEQFF | TGTGCCAGCAGCCTAGCGGGGACTAGCGACCACAATGAGCAGTTCTTC
NA | NA | TRBJ2-7 | TRBV15 | CATSRVADLYEQYF | TGTGCCACCAGCAGAGTAGCGGACCTCTACGAGCAGTACTTC
TRBD2 | NA | TRBJ2-3 | TRBV4-3 | CASSHTPASGSITDTQYF | TGCGCCAGCAGCCATACCCCAGCTAGCGGGAGTATCACAGATACGCAGTATTTT
NA | NA | TRBJ2-2 | TRBV9 | CASSVGSAGELFF | TGTGCCAGCAGCGTAGGTTCGGCCGGGGAGCTGTTTTTT
TRBD1 | NA | TRBJ1-3 | TRBV4-1 | CASSQDPSHEWVGGQGRNTIYF | TGCGCCAGCAGCCAAGATCCCTCTCACGAATGGGTTGGGGGACAGGGAAGAAACACCATATATTTT
NA | NA | TRBJ2-1 | TRBV27 | CASSPEGEGEQFF | TGTGCCAGCAGTCCTGAGGGAGAGGGTGAGCAGTTCTTC
NA | NA | TRBJ1-4 | TRBV28 | CASSLVAGDTTTNEKLFF | TGTGCCAGCAGTTTGGTGGCAGGGGATACGACAACTAATGAAAAACTGTTTTTT
NA | NA | TRBJ2-2 | TRBV10-2 | CASNGVSTAPNTGELFF | TGCGCCAGCAACGGGGTCTCGACGGCCCCGAACACCGGGGAGCTGTTTTTT
NA | once | TRBJ2-1 | TRBV15 | CATSCQRGGGPSGSYNEQFF | TGTGCCACCAGCTGTCAAAGAGGGGGAGGGCCGTCCGGCTCCTACAATGAGCAGTTCTTC
NA | NA | TRBJ1-2 | TRBV6-1 | CASSGDRANYGYTF | TGTGCCAGCAGTGGAGACAGAGCTAACTATGGCTACACCTTC
NA | NA | TRBJ2-7 | TRBV2 | CARKGGREQYF | TGTGCCAGGAAGGGGGGGCGCGAGCAGTACTTC
NA | NA | TRBJ2-1 | TRBV15 | CATSRNRQHSSYNEQFF | TGTGCCACCAGCAGAAATCGACAGCATAGCTCCTACAATGAGCAGTTCTTC
NA | NA | TRBJ1-2 | TRBV6-5 | CASKTGTGPWGYTF | TGTGCCAGCAAAACAGGGACCGGACCCTGGGGCTACACCTTC
NA | NA | TRBJ2-1 | TRBV18 | CASSPRQLSYNEQFF | TGTGCCAGCTCACCCCGACAGTTGTCCTACAATGAGCAGTTCTTC
TRBD2 | NA | TRBJ2-1 | TRBV30 | CAWSYVGGPNEQFF | TGTGCCTGGAGTTACGTGGGAGGGCCTAATGAGCAGTTCTTC
NA | few | TRBJ2-7 | TRBV27 | CAGNLDFRRYEQYF | TGTGCCGGCAACCTGGACTTTAGACGCTACGAGCAGTACTTC
NA | NA | TRBJ2-1 | TRBV7-2 | CASSWNRVVNEQFF | TGTGCCAGCAGCTGGAACAGGGTGGTGAATGAGCAGTTCTTC
NA | NA | TRBJ1-4 | TRBV7-6 | CASSLQGWGLYEKLFF | TGTGCCAGCAGCTTACAGGGCTGGGGATTATATGAAAAACTGTTTTTT
NA | once | TRBJ2-4 | TRBV18 | CASSPTDPGPAAKNIQYF | TGTGCCAGCTCACCTACCGATCCAGGCCCCGCAGCCAAAAACATTCAGTACTTC
TRBD2 | NA | TRBJ2-3 | TRBV4-1 | CASSQDRGGTSTNTQYF | TGCGCCAGCAGCCAAGATCGGGGGGGGACCTCGACCAATACGCAGTATTTT
TRBD2 | NA | TRBJ2-2 | TRBV18 | CASTPLAGGNNTGELFF | TGTGCCAGCACCCCCTTAGCGGGAGGGAACAACACCGGGGAGCTGTTTTTT
TRBD2 | NA | TRBJ2-7 | TRBV7-8 | CASSLRTSGRGEQYF | TGTGCCAGCAGCCTCCGGACTAGCGGGAGGGGCGAGCAGTACTTC
NA | NA | TRBJ2-1 | TRBV20-1 | CSAKLAYEQFF | TGCAGTGCTAAACTAGCATATGAGCAGTTCTTC
TRBD1 | NA | TRBJ2-3 | TRBV4-3 | CASSPLGHGTETTDTQYF | TGCGCCAGCAGCCCACTCGGCCACGGGACAGAGACCACAGATACGCAGTATTTT
NA | NA | TRBJ2-7 | TRBV9 | CASSVRPAREIDEQYF | TGTGCCAGCAGCGTCCGCCCGGCCCGGGAGATCGACGAGCAGTACTTC
NA | few | TRBJ1-1 | TRBV4-1 | CASSRILGTEAFF | TGCGCCAGCAGCAGGATACTAGGGACTGAAGCTTTCTTT
TRBD1 | NA | TRBJ2-7 | TRBV7-6 | CASSRRQGPHEQYF | TGTGCCAGCAGCCGGAGACAGGGGCCGCACGAGCAGTACTTC
NA | few | TRBJ2-1 | TRBV4-1 | CASSQDATREKLDEQFF | TGCGCCAGCAGCCAAGATGCCACACGGGAGAAATTAGATGAGCAGTTCTTC
TRBD1 | NA | TRBJ1-2 | TRBV5-4 | CASSSDRGGYTF | TGTGCCAGCAGCTCCGACAGGGGTGGCTACACCTTC
TRBD2 | once | TRBJ2-7 | TRBV25-1 | CASSQTSGRSYEQYF | TGTGCCAGCAGCCAGACTAGCGGGAGGTCCTACGAGCAGTACTTC
NA | NA | TRBJ2-2 | TRBV2 | CASSEGGDTGELFF | TGTGCCAGCAGTGAAGGGGGGGACACCGGGGAGCTGTTTTTT
NA | few | TRBJ2-1 | TRBV7-2 | CASSLRRGHNEQFF | TGTGCCAGCAGCCTAAGGAGGGGGCACAATGAGCAGTTCTTC
TRBD2 | NA | TRBJ2-2 | TRBV9 | CASRLAGNTGELFF | TGTGCCAGCAGACTAGCGGGAAACACCGGGGAGCTGTTTTTT
NA | NA | TRBJ1-3 | TRBV27 | CASSPSDRSSGNTIYF | TGTGCCAGCAGTCCCTCCGACAGGTCCTCTGGAAACACCATATATTTT
NA | NA | TRBJ1-3 | TRBV9 | CASGADTIYF | TGTGCCAGCGGAGCAGACACCATATATTTT
NA | few | TRBJ1-4 | TRBV6-1 | CASRGANNEKLFF | TGTGCCAGCAGAGGGGCAAATAATGAAAAACTGTTTTTT
TRBD2 | NA | TRBJ2-1 | TRBV2 | CASSGASGNNEQFF | TGTGCCAGCAGTGGTGCTAGCGGGAATAATGAGCAGTTCTTC